A selection of T cell receptor beta chains follows, all from one sample in a study of blood T cell repertoires in COVID-19. The repertoire was sequenced with immunoSEQ multiplex PCR; TCRdb's copy has only in-frame clones and lacks some. The sample consists of fewer than 45,000 clones, roughly 74% of them appearing once. Sequenced: peripheral blood. Source of these receptors: a man in his 70s with COVID-19, enrolled during active disease. CDR3s include the opening cysteine and the closing phenylalanine or tryptophan. A D gene is named only where the DNA matches it firmly. Clone size appears in some rows only: once, few, many, or a class for an expanded clone.

CDR3nt: TGTGCCAGTAGTATCGGGAACTCTGGGGCCAACGTCCTGACTTTC
CDR3aa: CASSIGNSGANVLTF
v_gene: TRBV19
abundance: .
d_gene: .
j_gene: TRBJ2-6

CDR3nt: TGTGCCAGCAGCACAGGGAATTCACCCCTCCACTTT
CDR3aa: CASSTGNSPLHF
v_gene: TRBV7-3
abundance: .
d_gene: .
j_gene: TRBJ1-6

CDR3nt: TGCGCCAGCAGCTTGCCCGAGAGGAACACCGGGGAGCTGTTTTTT
CDR3aa: CASSLPERNTGELFF
v_gene: TRBV5-1
abundance: .
d_gene: .
j_gene: TRBJ2-2

CDR3nt: TGTGCCAGCTCACTACCGAACGGCGAGCAGTACTTC
CDR3aa: CASSLPNGEQYF
v_gene: TRBV18
abundance: once
d_gene: .
j_gene: TRBJ2-7

CDR3nt: TGTGCCAGCAGTGAAGGGGCGTCCAACACTGAAGCTTTCTTT
CDR3aa: CASSEGASNTEAFF
v_gene: TRBV6-4
abundance: .
d_gene: .
j_gene: TRBJ1-1

CDR3nt: TGCGCCAGCAGCCTGGGAGGGATGATCGATGAGCAGTTCTTC
CDR3aa: CASSLGGMIDEQFF
v_gene: TRBV5-1
abundance: .
d_gene: TRBD2
j_gene: TRBJ2-1

CDR3nt: TGTGCCAGCAGCCGGGGACAGGGAGCCTACGAGCAGTACTTC
CDR3aa: CASSRGQGAYEQYF
v_gene: TRBV5-5
abundance: .
d_gene: TRBD1
j_gene: TRBJ2-7

CDR3nt: TGTGCCAGCAGTTTGGGCCGACCATACGAGCAGTACTTC
CDR3aa: CASSLGRPYEQYF
v_gene: TRBV12-3/TRBV12-4
abundance: .
d_gene: .
j_gene: TRBJ2-7

CDR3nt: TGTGCCAGCAGCGCCGACAGGCTCTATGGCTACACCTTC
CDR3aa: CASSADRLYGYTF
v_gene: TRBV27
abundance: .
d_gene: .
j_gene: TRBJ1-2

CDR3nt: TGTGCCAGTAGTATAGACTACACCGGGGAGCTGTTTTTT
CDR3aa: CASSIDYTGELFF
v_gene: TRBV19
abundance: once
d_gene: .
j_gene: TRBJ2-2

CDR3nt: TGTGCCAGTAGTAGGGACAGGGGGAAAGGAAAACTGTTTTTT
CDR3aa: CASSRDRGKGKLFF
v_gene: TRBV19
abundance: .
d_gene: TRBD1
j_gene: TRBJ1-4

CDR3nt: TGCGCCAGCAGCTTGAAATGGCTAGCGGGGGGCAAGGAGCAGTTCTTC
CDR3aa: CASSLKWLAGGKEQFF
v_gene: TRBV5-1
abundance: .
d_gene: TRBD2
j_gene: TRBJ2-1

CDR3nt: TGTGCCAGCAGCGTACAGGGTCAGCCCCAGCATTTT
CDR3aa: CASSVQGQPQHF
v_gene: TRBV7-9
abundance: .
d_gene: .
j_gene: TRBJ1-5

CDR3nt: TGTGCCAGCAGTACTACGGGACACTCTAACACTGAAGCTTTCTTT
CDR3aa: CASSTTGHSNTEAFF
v_gene: TRBV28
abundance: .
d_gene: .
j_gene: TRBJ1-1

CDR3nt: TGTGCCAGCAGCTCGACTAGCGGGGGGGTTAGTGAGCAGTTCTTC
CDR3aa: CASSSTSGGVSEQFF
v_gene: TRBV7-8
abundance: once
d_gene: TRBD2
j_gene: TRBJ2-1

CDR3nt: TGCGCCAGCAGCCAAGCTAACAGGCATAATTCACCCCTCCACTTT
CDR3aa: CASSQANRHNSPLHF
v_gene: TRBV4-3
abundance: .
d_gene: .
j_gene: TRBJ1-6

CDR3nt: TGTGCCAGCAGCCTCCGGGACAGGGGTGGGGAGCAGTACTTC
CDR3aa: CASSLRDRGGEQYF
v_gene: TRBV11-3
abundance: few
d_gene: TRBD1
j_gene: TRBJ2-7

CDR3nt: TGTGCCAGCAGCGTAGGTGGAGCGCAATCGGGTCGAGATACGCAGTATTTT
CDR3aa: CASSVGGAQSGRDTQYF
v_gene: TRBV9
abundance: few
d_gene: .
j_gene: TRBJ2-3

CDR3nt: TGTGCCAGCTCCCGGACAGTATCATGTGAGCAGTTCTTC
CDR3aa: CASSRTVSCEQFF
v_gene: TRBV18
abundance: medium-sized
d_gene: .
j_gene: TRBJ2-1

CDR3nt: TGTGCCAGCAGCTTAAACGTCCATAGCTCCTACAATGAGCAGTTCTTC
CDR3aa: CASSLNVHSSYNEQFF
v_gene: TRBV7-8
abundance: once
d_gene: .
j_gene: TRBJ2-1

CDR3nt: TGTGCCATCAGTGATCCACTCGGACAGAGCGGAAATTCACCCCTCCACTTT
CDR3aa: CAISDPLGQSGNSPLHF
v_gene: TRBV10-3
abundance: .
d_gene: .
j_gene: TRBJ1-6

CDR3nt: TGTGCCAGACTCAGACCTGGGGCAGCCGATGAGCAGTTCTTC
CDR3aa: CARLRPGAADEQFF
v_gene: TRBV7-7
abundance: .
d_gene: .
j_gene: TRBJ2-1

CDR3nt: TGTGCCAGCTCACCACCGGGACAGGGTTCCCTCTACGAGCAGTACTTC
CDR3aa: CASSPPGQGSLYEQYF
v_gene: TRBV18
abundance: .
d_gene: TRBD1
j_gene: TRBJ2-7

CDR3nt: TGTGCCAGCAGCTCGCGGGACAGGGGTTACGCCGGGGAGCTGTTTTTT
CDR3aa: CASSSRDRGYAGELFF
v_gene: TRBV11-3
abundance: .
d_gene: TRBD1
j_gene: TRBJ2-2

CDR3nt: TGTGCCAGCATAGAGGGACAGGGAAGCAGCAATCAGCCCCAGCATTTT
CDR3aa: CASIEGQGSSNQPQHF
v_gene: TRBV6-6
abundance: once
d_gene: TRBD1
j_gene: TRBJ1-5

CDR3nt: TGTGCCTGGAGTACAAACAGTGGAAACACCATATATTTT
CDR3aa: CAWSTNSGNTIYF
v_gene: TRBV30
abundance: once
d_gene: .
j_gene: TRBJ1-3

CDR3nt: TGTGCCAGCAACCCCTCGGGATCACCCCTCCACTTT
CDR3aa: CASNPSGSPLHF
v_gene: TRBV5-6
abundance: .
d_gene: .
j_gene: TRBJ1-6

CDR3nt: TGTGCCAGCAGTTTAATAGCCCGCAATGAGCAGTTCTTC
CDR3aa: CASSLIARNEQFF
v_gene: TRBV28
abundance: .
d_gene: .
j_gene: TRBJ2-1

CDR3nt: TGTGCCACCACAATTAGCGGTGGGGGCACAGATACGCAGTATTTT
CDR3aa: CATTISGGGTDTQYF
v_gene: TRBV10-3
abundance: .
d_gene: .
j_gene: TRBJ2-3

CDR3nt: TGTGCCAGCAGCCCTGGGCGGCTAGCACTAGTCACCGGGGAGCTGTTTTTT
CDR3aa: CASSPGRLALVTGELFF
v_gene: TRBV21-1
abundance: .
d_gene: .
j_gene: TRBJ2-2

CDR3nt: TGTGCCAGTATGGGACTAGCAGATACCGGGGAGCTGTTTTTT
CDR3aa: CASMGLADTGELFF
v_gene: TRBV19
abundance: .
d_gene: TRBD2
j_gene: TRBJ2-2

CDR3nt: TGTGCCAGCAGTTCTACGGGGGGTCGGACTGAAGCTTTCTTT
CDR3aa: CASSSTGGRTEAFF
v_gene: TRBV6-5
abundance: .
d_gene: .
j_gene: TRBJ1-1

CDR3nt: TGTGCCAGTAATACGCCGGGGGTGACCTACGAGCAGTACTTC
CDR3aa: CASNTPGVTYEQYF
v_gene: TRBV19
abundance: .
d_gene: .
j_gene: TRBJ2-7

CDR3nt: TGTGCCAGCGGCCGCCCAGGGGGCATAGATACGCAGTATTTT
CDR3aa: CASGRPGGIDTQYF
v_gene: TRBV11-2
abundance: .
d_gene: TRBD1
j_gene: TRBJ2-3

CDR3nt: TGTGCCAGCACCCTGGGACAGGGGAGGACCGGGGAGCTGTTTTTT
CDR3aa: CASTLGQGRTGELFF
v_gene: TRBV2
abundance: .
d_gene: TRBD1
j_gene: TRBJ2-2

CDR3nt: TGTGCCAGCAGCGGGGCCGGCCGTACGCAGTATTTT
CDR3aa: CASSGAGRTQYF
v_gene: TRBV9
abundance: .
d_gene: .
j_gene: TRBJ2-3

CDR3nt: TGTGCCAGCTCACCCTTCACGGTGAACACTGAAGCTTTCTTT
CDR3aa: CASSPFTVNTEAFF
v_gene: TRBV18
abundance: .
d_gene: .
j_gene: TRBJ1-1

CDR3nt: TGTGCCAGCAGCATCCGGGCCCAGGGGAATCAGCCCCAGCATTTT
CDR3aa: CASSIRAQGNQPQHF
v_gene: TRBV2
abundance: few
d_gene: .
j_gene: TRBJ1-5

CDR3nt: TGCGCCAGCAGCCCGCAGCGGGAGAAAGACAATGAGCAGTTCTTC
CDR3aa: CASSPQREKDNEQFF
v_gene: TRBV5-1
abundance: .
d_gene: TRBD2
j_gene: TRBJ2-1

CDR3nt: TGTGCCAGCAGAAGGACTAGCGGGGGGGTAGGTGAGACCCAGTACTTC
CDR3aa: CASRRTSGGVGETQYF
v_gene: TRBV7-2
abundance: few
d_gene: TRBD2
j_gene: TRBJ2-5

CDR3nt: TGTGCCAGCAGCGCTAGCGGGGGTTCCTCCTTGTGGGAGCAGTACTTC
CDR3aa: CASSASGGSSLWEQYF
v_gene: TRBV9
abundance: .
d_gene: TRBD2
j_gene: TRBJ2-7

CDR3nt: TGCGCCAGCAGCCCCCGTCGGACAGGGCACACCGGGGAGCTGTTTTTT
CDR3aa: CASSPRRTGHTGELFF
v_gene: TRBV4-1
abundance: .
d_gene: TRBD1
j_gene: TRBJ2-2

CDR3nt: TGTGCCAGCAGTGAAGGCTCGGGTTCCGGCTATGGCTACACCTTC
CDR3aa: CASSEGSGSGYGYTF
v_gene: TRBV6-1
abundance: .
d_gene: .
j_gene: TRBJ1-2

CDR3nt: TGTGCCAGCAGCGTAGCCAGGGGTTCAAGTTATGGCTACACCTTC
CDR3aa: CASSVARGSSYGYTF
v_gene: TRBV9
abundance: .
d_gene: .
j_gene: TRBJ1-2

CDR3nt: TGTGCCAGCAGCCAAGCGGCGGTACAGTACTTC
CDR3aa: CASSQAAVQYF
v_gene: TRBV3-1/TRBV3-2
abundance: .
d_gene: .
j_gene: TRBJ2-7

CDR3nt: TGTGCCAGTAGTTTAACAGTCAAGCCGGGACAGAACTATGGCTACACCTTC
CDR3aa: CASSLTVKPGQNYGYTF
v_gene: TRBV19
abundance: once
d_gene: TRBD1
j_gene: TRBJ1-2

CDR3nt: TGCGCCAGCAGCTTGGCAGGGGACACCTACGAGCAGTACTTC
CDR3aa: CASSLAGDTYEQYF
v_gene: TRBV5-1
abundance: few
d_gene: .
j_gene: TRBJ2-7

CDR3nt: TGTGCCAGCAGGAAACAGGGGATTCCCTACGAGCAGTACTTC
CDR3aa: CASRKQGIPYEQYF
v_gene: TRBV27
abundance: .
d_gene: TRBD1
j_gene: TRBJ2-7